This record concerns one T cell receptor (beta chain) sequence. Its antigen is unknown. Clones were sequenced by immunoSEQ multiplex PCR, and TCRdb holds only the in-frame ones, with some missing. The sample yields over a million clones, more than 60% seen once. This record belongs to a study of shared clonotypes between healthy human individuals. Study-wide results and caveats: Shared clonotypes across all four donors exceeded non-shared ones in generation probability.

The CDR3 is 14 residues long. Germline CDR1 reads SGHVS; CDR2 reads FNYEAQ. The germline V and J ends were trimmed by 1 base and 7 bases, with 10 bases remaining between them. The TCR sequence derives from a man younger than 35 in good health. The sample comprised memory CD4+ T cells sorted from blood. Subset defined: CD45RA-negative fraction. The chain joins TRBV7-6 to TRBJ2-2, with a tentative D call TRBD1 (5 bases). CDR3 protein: CASSLDQGGGELFF. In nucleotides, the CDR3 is TGTGCCAGCAGCTTAGATCAGGGTGGCGGGGAGCTGTTTTTT.